Following are 11 T cell receptor beta chains from one sample sequenced in a study of blood T cell repertoires in COVID-19. Assay: immunoSEQ multiplex PCR; the TCRdb copy retains only in-frame clones and omits some. Among about 270,000 clones listed, 85% to 90% were seen once. Sequenced sample: PBMCs or T cells enriched from blood (not recorded which). The receptors stem from a man between 18 and 29 years old who had recovered from COVID-19.

The CDR3 DNA follows: TGTGCCAGCAGTCAACTCACAGATACGCAGTATTTT. Its translation is CASSQLTDTQYF. This sequence joins TRBV5-6 and TRBJ2-3; no firm D call. Germline V gene lookup returns CDR1 SGHDT and CDR2 YYEEEE. There are 12 residues in the CDR3. Trimming cost V 5 bases and J 2 bases, with 6 bases left between them.

This chain connects TRBV4-1 to TRBJ1-3; D unclear. The CDR3 contains 16 residues. V was cut by 1 base and J by 0 bases, with 10 bases left in between. Looked up from germline, CDR1 is MGHRA and CDR2 is YSYEKL. Here the CDR3 reads CASSQAGVPSGNTIYF. DNA for the CDR3: TGCGCCAGCAGCCAAGCCGGGGTCCCCTCTGGAAACACCATATATTTT.

J is TRBJ1-1 and V is TRBV18; D is ambiguous. Germline V gives CDR1 KGHSH, CDR2 LQKENI. The V gene lost 6 bases and the J gene lost 4 bases, with 12 bases spanning the gap. The CDR3 covers 13 residues. The CDR3 nucleotides are TGTGCCAGCTCTCCCTTCAGGTCCACTGAAGCTTTCTTT. Translating it yields CASSPFRSTEAFF.

This chain uses TRBV2 with TRBJ1-4, with TRBD1 identical over 8 bases. This CDR3 spans 14 amino acids. V trimming: 6 bases; J trimming: 6 bases; junction bases outside the gene matches: 6. Germline V gene sequence: CDR1 SNHLY, CDR2 FYNNEI. The CDR3 sequence: CASSEDRADEKLFF. In DNA form, the CDR3 reads TGTGCCAGCAGCGAGGACAGGGCGGATGAAAAACTGTTTTTT.

This clone was seen a single time. V and J are TRBV28 and TRBJ2-3, with 8 bases matching TRBD1. Looked up from germline, CDR1 is MDHEN and CDR2 is SYDVKM. The V and J ends lost 5 bases and 2 bases, in that order; junction bases with no gene match: 9. This CDR3 has 16 residues. In nucleotides, the CDR3 is TGTGCCAGCAGTATTGCCGGGACAGGCGACACAGATACGCAGTATTTT. Amino acid sequence: CASSIAGTGDTDTQYF.

V usage is TRBV19 and J usage is TRBJ1-5; the D gene is possibly TRBD1 (5 bases). V lost 6 bases to trimming and J lost 5 bases, with 17 bases between them. In germline, CDR1 is LNHDA, CDR2 SQIVND (reference sequence). This CDR3 region has 15 residues. In DNA form, the CDR3 reads TGTGCCAGTAGAAAAAGGGGAATAGCGGATCAGCCCCAGCATTTT. Its protein product is CASRKRGIADQPQHF.

The chain joins TRBV12-3 or TRBV12-4 to TRBJ1-1; D unclear. The CDR3 totals 13 residues. V lost 6 bases, J lost 1 base, and 9 bases lay in between. In DNA form, the CDR3 reads TGTGCCAGCAGCCCCGGTAGGAACACTGAAGCTTTCTTT. Translating it yields CASSPGRNTEAFF.

V is TRBV10-2 and J is TRBJ2-3; 9 bases align to TRBD2. The J segment lost 4 bases and the V segment lost 8 bases, leaving 4 bases of the junction unmatched. The CDR3 consists of 13 residues. Germline V gene sequence: CDR1 WSHSY, CDR2 SAAADI. The CDR3 loop reads CASRAGGADTQYF. The CDR3 bases are TGCGCCAGCCGGGCGGGGGGGGCAGATACGCAGTATTTT.

V usage is TRBV28 and J usage is TRBJ2-5; tentatively, D is TRBD2 (6 bases). With 6 bases removed from V and 4 bases from J, the gap between germline ends came to 15 bases. The germline CDR1 and CDR2 sequences are MDHEN and SYDVKM. This CDR3 contains 14 residues. Written as DNA, the CDR3 is TGTGCCAGCAGACCCGTAGGGACTTTAGAGACCCAGTACTTC. It yields the protein CASRPVGTLETQYF.

The CDR3 is CASSTQGADGYTF. Written as DNA, the CDR3 is TGTGCCAGCAGTACACAGGGGGCGGATGGCTACACCTTC. V and J are TRBV6-5 and TRBJ1-2, with 9 bases fitting TRBD1. From germline, CDR1 is MNHEY and CDR2 SVGAGI. CDR3 length: 13 residues. V lost 5 bases, J lost 6 bases, and 4 bases stayed unmatched.

This clone showed up just a few times. The chain carries TRBV10-1 and TRBJ1-1; 7 bases line up with TRBD1. Per the germline V gene, CDR1 is WNHNN and CDR2 is SYGVQD (reference sequence). This CDR3 region has 14 residues. The V segment lost 4 bases and the J segment 1 base; nucleotides outside the gene matches: 3. CDR3 region: CASSATGANTEAFF. CDR3 in DNA: TGCGCCAGCAGTGCAACAGGGGCGAACACTGAAGCTTTCTTT.